These 19 T cell receptor beta chains were all obtained from the same sample, sequenced in a study of T-cell reconstitution after alpha-beta-depleted transplantation in children. Unique molecular identifiers were incorporated during preparation of the TCRbeta library. TCRdb processed the PCR reads anew with MiXCR; each CDR3 protein has one entry. The sample contains some 87,000 distinct CDR3 sequences, around a sixth of which appear only once. The material sequenced was PBMCs, mostly from graft donor cells, taken 180 days after TCRalphabeta/CD19-depleted stem cell transplant. The receptor source for this set is a male patient aged 2-9 years who had a stem cell transplant for acute lymphoblastic leukemia, so the T cells may come from the graft donor.

V is TRBV12-3 or TRBV12-4 and J is TRBJ2-1, with D possibly TRBD1 on 6 matching bases. The V end was cut by 7 bases, the J end by 7 bases, with 20 bases between. This CDR3 comprises 15 residues. CDR3 residues: CASTPQGWGGNEQFF. Written as DNA, the CDR3 is TGTGCCAGCACTCCACAGGGATGGGGCGGAAATGAGCAGTTCTTC.

The chain has TRBV7-6 and TRBJ2-1; no firm D call. This CDR3 comprises 18 residues. CDR1 and CDR2 from the germline V gene are SGHVS and FNYEAQ. Trimming cost V 4 bases and J 6 bases, with 25 bases left between them. The CDR3, as DNA: TGTGCCAGCAGCTCCTCCAGGTCGGGTGGAAAAAAAGGCAATGAGCAGTTCTTC. It yields the protein CASSSSRSGGKKGNEQFF. Supplemented by reference TRBV7-6 and TRBJ2-1, the full variable domain reads GAGVSQSPRYKVTKRGQDVALRCDPISGHVSLYWYRQALGQGPEFLTYFNYEAQQDKSGLPNDRFSAERPEGSISTLTIQRTEQRDSAMYRCASSSSRSGGKKGNEQFFGPGTRLTVL.

The V call is TRBV5-1, the J call TRBJ2-2; D may be TRBD2 (6 bases). With 0 bases removed from V and 1 base from J, the gap between germline ends came to 10 bases. There are 16 residues in the CDR3. Germline V gene data show CDR1 as SGHRS and CDR2 as YFSETQ. This CDR3 reads CASSLAVAENTGELFF. The CDR3 nucleotides read TGCGCCAGCAGCTTGGCGGTAGCGGAGAACACCGGGGAGCTGTTTTTT. The complete variable domain, with remaining parts taken from reference TRBV5-1 and TRBJ2-2, reads KAGVTQTPRYLIKTRGQQVTLSCSPISGHRSVSWYQQTPGQGLQFLFEYFSETQRNKGNFPGRFSGRQFSNSRSEMNVSTLELGDSALYLCASSLAVAENTGELFFGEGSRLTVL.

The chain employs TRBV3-1 and TRBJ1-2; the match to TRBD1 covers 9 bases. The CDR3 loop spans 13 amino acids. Trimming at V came to 5 bases and at J to 7 bases, leaving 5 bases not matched to a gene. Per germline, CDR1 LGHDT and CDR2 YNNKEL (reference sequence). CDR3 nucleotides: TGTGCCAGCAGCTCCCCGACAGGGGGTGGCTACACCTTC. Translation gives CASSSPTGGGYTF.

The chain links TRBV15 to TRBJ1-5; no reliable D call. V dropped 8 bases and J dropped 9 bases, with 8 bases sitting between them. Germline-derived CDR1 and CDR2 are LNHNV and YYDKDF (reference sequence). CDR3 size: 10 residues. CDR3 nucleotides: TGTGCCACCGCAACATTGCCCCAGCATTTT. This sequence encodes CATATLPQHF.

The gene calls are TRBV6-5 and TRBJ2-6, with D perhaps matching TRBD1 or TRBD2 (5 bases each). The V and J ends lost 3 bases and 0 bases respectively, with 9 bases between them. The CDR3 has 16 residues. Germline CDR1 reads MNHEY; CDR2 reads SVGAGI. The DNA of the CDR3 is TGTGCCAGCAGTTATTGGGGACCCTCTGGGGCCAACGTCCTGACTTTC. Amino acids: CASSYWGPSGANVLTF.

The sample holds a few counts of this clonotype. J is TRBJ2-5 and V is TRBV7-6, with no clear D. Germline V gene lookup returns CDR1 SGHVS and CDR2 FNYEAQ. V lost 3 bases and J 2 bases, leaving 10 bases between the germline ends. The CDR3 is made up of 14 amino acids. The CDR3 protein is CASSFSVLQETQYF. The DNA of the CDR3 is TGTGCCAGCAGCTTCTCGGTACTGCAAGAGACCCAGTACTTC.

The V call is TRBV3-1, the J call TRBJ2-7; 8 bases match TRBD1. This CDR3 has 16 residues. J was trimmed by 5 bases and V by 4 bases; bases with no gene match: 13. Germline V gene sequence: CDR1 LGHDT, CDR2 YNNKEL (reference sequence). CDR3 protein: CASSLNAWQGANEQYF. Here the CDR3 DNA reads TGTGCCAGCAGCCTCAATGCTTGGCAGGGGGCGAACGAGCAGTACTTC.

This clonotype was counted between two and nine times. This chain uses TRBV20-1 with TRBJ2-3, with TRBD2 matching over 16 bases. The CDR3 spans 20 residues. Looked up from germline, CDR1 is DFQATT and CDR2 is SNEGSKA (reference sequence). The V and J ends lost 5 bases and 1 base, in that order; junction bases with no gene match: 15. As DNA, the CDR3 is TGCAGTGCTCAAAAGGGGACTAGCGGGGGGGTCATAGCTCGCACAGATACGCAGTATTTT. Its translation is CSAQKGTSGGVIARTDTQYF.

This clonotype was found many times. The chain uses TRBV20-1 and TRBJ1-6, with TRBD1 as a possible D gene (6 bases). The CDR3 sequence is 14 residues long. CDR1 is DFQATT and CDR2 is SNEGSKA in the germline V gene (reference sequence). The V end was cut by 0 bases, the J end by 8 bases, with 11 bases between. The DNA for the CDR3 is TGCAGTGCTAGAGATGCAGGGGAAGATTCACCCCTCCACTTT. Residues: CSARDAGEDSPLHF.

In its sample, this clonotype was seen a few times. The chain combines TRBV4-3 with TRBJ2-7; 7 bases match TRBD1. J was trimmed by 7 bases and V by 0 bases; bases with no gene match: 12. Germline lookup yields CDR1 LGHNA and CDR2 YSLEER. This CDR3 contains 16 residues. The CDR3 DNA is TGCGCCAGCAGCCAAGAACCGAGGGGGCGGGTTGGTGAGCAGTACTTC. Encoded protein: CASSQEPRGRVGEQYF.

V is TRBV6-5 and J is TRBJ2-2; tentative D call: TRBD1 (5 bases). The CDR3 is made up of 16 amino acids. Trimming shortened V by 0 bases and J by 8 bases, and 16 bases separated the two germline ends. In germline, CDR1 is MNHEY, CDR2 SVGAGI. The DNA of the CDR3 is TGTGCCAGCAGTTACTCCACAGGTTGGGGTGGGGGGGAGCTGTTTTTT. Its protein is CASSYSTGWGGGELFF.

This clonotype was found a few times. The chain links TRBV20-1 to TRBJ2-3; D ambiguous. The CDR3 covers 13 residues. Trimming cost V 1 base and J 5 bases, with 10 bases left between them. Germline assignment: CDR1 DFQATT and CDR2 SNEGSKA (reference sequence). The CDR3 is CSARGSRRDTQYF. The CDR3 DNA follows: TGCAGTGCTAGAGGATCCAGGAGAGATACGCAGTATTTT.

V usage is TRBV7-8 and J usage is TRBJ1-1; D gene ambiguous. V was pared by 2 bases and J by 11 bases, with 15 bases between. The germline V gene encodes CDR1 SGHVS and CDR2 FQNEAQ. The CDR3 length is 13 residues. The CDR3 DNA follows: TGTGCCAGCAGCTTATTTCTAGCTCCAATGGCTTTCTTT. This encodes CASSLFLAPMAFF.

The chain combines TRBV12-3 or TRBV12-4 with TRBJ1-1; a weak D match, TRBD1 (5 bases). This CDR3 is built from 15 residues. Deletions cut 8 bases from V and 4 bases from J, with 20 bases between. CDR3 sequence: CASDKFFSRATEAFF. The CDR3 DNA reads TGTGCCAGCGATAAGTTTTTTTCCAGGGCCACTGAAGCTTTCTTT.

V is TRBV19 and J is TRBJ2-7; D might be TRBD1 (5 bases). CDR3 length: 15 residues. CDR1 and CDR2 from the germline V gene are LNHDA and SQIVND (reference sequence). V lost 4 bases and J 1 base, leaving 14 bases between the germline ends. As DNA, the CDR3 is TGTGCCAGTAGTAAAGGGGCCACTTCATCCTACGAGCAGTACTTC. Its protein product is CASSKGATSSYEQYF.

The chain has TRBV5-1 and TRBJ2-7; D is uncertain. Germline V gene data show CDR1 as SGHRS and CDR2 as YFSETQ. The V and J ends lost 3 bases and 3 bases respectively, with 13 bases between them. This CDR3 is built from 14 residues. The CDR3 here is CASSYSSGFYEQYF. The CDR3 nucleotides are TGCGCCAGCAGCTATTCAAGTGGGTTCTACGAGCAGTACTTC.

The CDR3 DNA reads TGCAGTGCGGGAGGGACAGTAATAACCACTGAAGCTTTCTTT. This gives the protein CSAGGTVITTEAFF. This chain uses TRBV20-1 with TRBJ1-1, with TRBD1 identical over 7 bases. The trim removed 6 bases at V and 4 bases at J, leaving 11 bases unmatched. Looked up from germline, CDR1 is DFQATT and CDR2 is SNEGSKA (reference sequence). The CDR3 consists of 14 residues.

This clonotype was found many times. The V call is TRBV29-1, the J call TRBJ2-1; tentative D call: TRBD1 (5 bases). V dropped 4 bases and J dropped 5 bases, with 9 bases sitting between them. From germline, CDR1 is SQVTM and CDR2 ANQGSEA. This CDR3 has 12 residues. CDR3 residues: CSVARTNNEQFF. DNA of the CDR3: TGCAGCGTTGCAAGGACAAACAATGAGCAGTTCTTC.